In this sample, the clone carrying this T cell receptor (beta chain) turned up a few times. Its antigen is not known. This sample stems from a study of molecular identifiers for immune sequencing clone quantification. Study outcomes and limitations: For effector cells, clones above 20 RNA copies held over 98% of molecules; for naive cells, under 1%. For highly expanded clones, sizes could be underestimated when identical TCR molecules share a barcode. Spiked Jurkat TCR RNA originating from one cell could reportedly be identified amid approximately 900,000 naive cells.

Trimming took 0 bases from V and 7 from J; bases not matched to a gene: 18. The CDR3 runs to 18 residues. Germline CDR1 is DFQATT and CDR2 is SNEGSKA (reference sequence). Methods described previously were used for bulk TCR libraries, and listed TCR primers were applied. MiXCR, run by TCRdb on the PCR reads, gives a single entry per CDR3 protein. The sample includes around 300,000 distinct CDR3 sequences, about a quarter of them seen just once. The clonotype originates from a human donor in good health. Some libraries in this study had Jurkat cell RNA spiked in. The V and J genes are TRBV20-1 and TRBJ2-4, with 7 positions matching TRBD1. Input material: naive CD8+ T cells from blood, with Jurkat cell RNA spiked in. Regarding subset: FACS-sorted CD8+CD4-CCR7+CD45RA+ naive T cells. CDR3 sequence reads: CSARDPDRFDYVRNIQYF. DNA for the CDR3: TGCAGTGCTAGAGATCCGGACAGGTTTGATTACGTGAGGAACATTCAGTACTTC.